The clone carrying this TCR beta chain occurred a few times. Its antigen is as yet unknown. The data originate from a study of CD8 T cells in ankylosing spondylitis. Study findings and constraints: Characteristic of ankylosing spondylitis blood, it appeared, was a TCR beta motif comprising several highly homologous variants.

TCRdb analysed the 5' RACE reads with MiXCR anew, one entry per CDR3 protein. This table holds fewer than 500,000 distinct CDR3 sequences, roughly 26% found once. This clonotype originated in a male donor with ankylosing spondylitis. The source material was blood, either unsorted or a sorted T cell fraction (not recorded which).

The CDR3 is CASSPEQGNTEAFF. The CDR3 DNA reads as TGTGCCAGCTCACCGGAACAGGGGAACACTGAAGCTTTCTTT. This sequence joins TRBV18 and TRBJ1-1, with a possible D match to TRBD1 (6 bases). V lost 3 bases and J lost 1, with 9 bases in between. This CDR3 contains 14 residues. CDR1 is KGHSH, CDR2 LQKENI, per germline.